Below are 23 T cell receptor beta chains sequenced from a single sample in a study of T cell responses to AZD1222 COVID-19 vaccine. Profiled with immunoSEQ multiplex PCR; TCRdb holds only in-frame clones, not every one. The sample includes some 47,000 clones, approximately 83% of them seen just once. The source was peripheral blood, collected on day 0 of AZD1222 vaccination. These receptors originate from an adult in good health.

This rearrangement joins TRBV7-8 to TRBJ2-1; 10 bases map to TRBD1. The germline CDR1 and CDR2 sequences are SGHVS and FQNEAQ. The length of the CDR3 is 13 residues. The V gene end was trimmed by 5 bases and the J gene end by 11 bases; junction bases not matched to a gene: 6. The CDR3 DNA reads TGTGCCAGCAGCCTCGACAGGGGGCAACAGCAGTTCTTC. Protein product: CASSLDRGQQQFF.

A single count supports this clone. The V and J genes are TRBV5-4 and TRBJ2-5; TRBD1 agrees at 7 bases. The CDR3 totals 14 residues. From germline, CDR1 is SGHNT and CDR2 YYREEE (reference sequence). V trimming: 0 bases; J trimming: 3 bases; junction bases outside the gene matches: 2. This CDR3 reads CASSLAGTEETQYF. CDR3 sequence (DNA): TGTGCCAGCAGCTTGGCCGGGACAGAAGAGACCCAGTACTTC. The full variable domain, with the rest looked up from reference TRBV5-4 and TRBJ2-5, is ETGVTQSPTHLIKTRGQQVTLRCSSQSGHNTVSWYQQALGQGPQFIFQYYREEENGRGNFPPRFSGLQFPNYSSELNVNALELDDSALYLCASSLAGTEETQYFGPGTRLLVL.

The chain couples TRBV7-3 to TRBJ2-1, with 8 bases aligning to TRBD1. Germline values: CDR1 SGHTA, CDR2 FQGTGA. The J segment lost 10 bases and the V segment lost 5 bases, leaving 16 bases of the junction unmatched. The CDR3 totals 16 residues. The CDR3 spells CASSPQTGVFTGEQFF. The CDR3 coding sequence is TGTGCCAGCAGCCCACAGACAGGGGTCTTTACTGGGGAGCAGTTCTTC.

This rearrangement joins TRBV5-1 to TRBJ2-1, with 9 bases identical to TRBD2. The CDR3 sequence is 14 residues long. V dropped 0 bases and J dropped 14; count of bases not matched to a gene: 9. Germline loops: CDR1 SGHRS, CDR2 YFSETQ. CDR3 sequence reads: CASSLGSGRIREFF. The CDR3 DNA is TGCGCCAGCAGCTTGGGTAGCGGGAGAATCCGGGAGTTCTTC.

The V call is TRBV7-2, the J call TRBJ1-4; D gene unclear. This CDR3 spans 16 amino acids. With 5 bases removed from V and 4 bases from J, the gap between germline ends came to 17 bases. Germline CDR1 is SGHTA and CDR2 is FQGNSA. The CDR3 DNA follows: TGTGCCAGCAGCCCACAGCGACCAGGCCTTAATGAAAAACTGTTTTTT. It yields the protein CASSPQRPGLNEKLFF.

This clone has only a few counts. The chain joins TRBV12-5 to TRBJ1-5; D possibly corresponds to TRBD1 (5 bases). CDR3 length: 18 residues. The ends were cut back, 1 base at V and 4 bases at J, with 20 bases in the middle. From germline, CDR1 is LGHNT and CDR2 FRNRAP. As DNA, the CDR3 is TGTGCTAGTGGTTTGGAGCGGGCAGGGTTAAATAAGAATCAGCCCCAGCATTTT. Its protein is CASGLERAGLNKNQPQHF.

This clone was observed a handful of times. This chain joins TRBV9 and TRBJ2-7; tentatively, D is TRBD2 (6 bases). Trimming shortened V by 2 bases and J by 0 bases, and 12 bases separated the two germline ends. CDR1 SGDLS and CDR2 YYNGEE come from the germline V gene. This CDR3 region has 15 residues. The CDR3: CASSVGGGHSYEQYF. The CDR3 DNA sequence: TGTGCCAGCAGCGTTGGGGGAGGCCACTCCTACGAGCAGTACTTC.

The V call is TRBV19, the J call TRBJ1-1; unclear D gene. V lost 5 bases and J lost 1, with 11 bases in between. Germline CDR1 LNHDA, CDR2 SQIVND (reference sequence). This CDR3 is 14 amino acids long. The CDR3 spells CASSRRERNTEAFF. As DNA, the CDR3 is TGTGCCAGTAGTCGTAGAGAAAGGAACACTGAAGCTTTCTTT.

Only a few counts were recorded for this clone. The J gene is TRBJ2-1, the V gene TRBV19; possible D gene TRBD2, 6 bases. Germline lookup yields CDR1 LNHDA and CDR2 SQIVND (reference sequence). Trimming stripped 3 bases from V and 7 bases from J, with 13 bases between. This CDR3 is 14 amino acids long. The CDR3 protein is CASSIGLAPNEQFF. CDR3 DNA sequence: TGTGCCAGTAGTATCGGCCTAGCGCCAAATGAGCAGTTCTTC.

The chain is built from TRBV5-1 and TRBJ1-3; D is ambiguous. CDR3 size: 22 residues. Germline CDR1 SGHRS, CDR2 YFSETQ. The CDR3, as DNA: TGCGCACCAAAAAAGGCTTCCCAGCATATCCAGGCGACACTGAGCTCTGGAAACACCATATATTTT. This translates into CAPKKASQHIQATLSSGNTIYF.

This chain uses TRBV10-1 with TRBJ2-3, with D possibly TRBD1 on 6 matching bases. V was clipped by 3 bases and J by 3 bases, with 13 bases between them. This CDR3 is built from 15 residues. Germline assignment: CDR1 WNHNN and CDR2 SYGVQD (reference sequence). This CDR3 reads CASSDSGARTDTQYF. The CDR3 coding sequence is TGCGCCAGCAGTGATTCAGGGGCGCGGACAGATACGCAGTATTTT.

The rearrangement uses TRBV20-1 and TRBJ2-3; D remains unclear. The germline V and J ends were trimmed by 3 bases and 4 bases, with 17 bases remaining between them. The CDR3 runs 15 residues. CDR1 and CDR2 (germline): DFQATT, SNEGSKA (reference sequence). The CDR3 spells CSASHRARSPDTQYF. In DNA form, the CDR3 reads TGCAGTGCTAGTCACCGGGCTAGGAGCCCAGATACGCAGTATTTT.

The CDR3 DNA reads as TGTGCCAGCAGATACGGACCCGCGGGCACTGAAGCTTTCTTT. This encodes CASRYGPAGTEAFF. The V gene is TRBV28, the J gene TRBJ1-1; no definite D call. The germline gives CDR1 MDHEN, CDR2 SYDVKM. Trimming removed 6 bases at V and 4 bases at J, with 15 bases between. This CDR3 comprises 14 residues. The full variable domain, its missing parts supplied by reference TRBV28 and TRBJ1-1, is DVKVTQSSRYLVKRTGEKVFLECVQDMDHENMFWYRQDPGLGLRLIYFSYDVKMKEKGDIPEGYSVSREKKERFSLILESASTNQTSMYLCASRYGPAGTEAFFGQGTRLTVV.

The V gene is TRBV16, the J gene TRBJ2-1; TRBD2 is a possible D gene (7 bases). CDR1 and CDR2 from the germline V gene are KGHSY and FQNENV. This CDR3 has 15 amino acids. V was shortened by 2 bases and J by 6 bases, with 14 bases between the two germline ends. The CDR3 DNA reads TGTGCCAGCAGCCAAGCGGGGGCCGGGGGCAATGAGCAGTTCTTC. Its translation is CASSQAGAGGNEQFF.

The chain carries TRBV18 and TRBJ1-1; unclear D gene. CDR1 is KGHSH, CDR2 LQKENI, per germline. The CDR3 is 14 residues long. The ends were cut back, 6 bases at V and 1 base at J, with 12 bases in the middle. In DNA, the CDR3 is TGTGCCAGCTCGGGCACCCACTCGAACACTGAAGCTTTCTTT. Amino acid sequence: CASSGTHSNTEAFF.

The genes are TRBV3-1 (or the pseudogene TRBV3-2) and TRBJ2-7; TRBD2 aligns across 7 bases. CDR3 length: 16 amino acids. Per germline, CDR1 LGHDT and CDR2 YNNKEL (reference sequence). The V segment lost 1 base and the J segment 2 bases; nucleotides outside the gene matches: 8. The CDR3 spells CASSQGLPSGAYEQYF. The CDR3 coding sequence is TGTGCCAGCAGCCAAGGATTGCCTAGCGGAGCCTACGAGCAGTACTTC.

The chain joins TRBV9 to TRBJ2-2, with TRBD2 matching 10 bases. The CDR3 totals 17 residues. Germline CDR1 SGDLS, CDR2 YYNGEE. The ends lost 1 base at V and 2 bases at J; junction bases unmatched: 5. For the CDR3, the DNA is TGTGCCAGCAGCGTACCCGGACTAGCGGTAAACACCGGGGAGCTGTTTTTT. It codes for CASSVPGLAVNTGELFF.

The V call is TRBV6-1, the J call TRBJ1-1; D is ambiguous. The CDR3 sequence is 12 residues long. The germline gives CDR1 MNHNS, CDR2 SASEGT. Between the trimmed V and J ends, which lost 3 bases and 1 base, there was a span of 3 bases. This CDR3 is CASSEGNTEAFF. The CDR3 region has the DNA TGTGCCAGCAGTGAGGGGAACACTGAAGCTTTCTTT.

For the CDR3, the DNA is TGTGCCAGCAGGAGAAGCCGGGGAGGCACTGAAGCTTTCTTT. This sequence encodes CASRRSRGGTEAFF. The chain uses TRBV6-5 and TRBJ1-1, with D hard to call. V lost 6 bases to trimming and J lost 4 bases, with 15 bases between them. This CDR3 has 14 residues. Germline V gene data show CDR1 as MNHEY and CDR2 as SVGAGI.

CDR3 protein: CASSLRGSLPREQYF. The CDR3 region has the DNA TGCGCCAGCAGCTTGAGGGGGAGCCTCCCGCGCGAGCAGTACTTC. This rearrangement joins TRBV5-1 to TRBJ2-7, with TRBD1 as a possible D gene (6 bases). Germline CDR1 and CDR2: SGHRS and YFSETQ. The CDR3 spans 15 residues. Trimming stripped 1 base from V and 6 bases from J, with 17 bases between.

The chain combines TRBV20-1 with TRBJ2-5; possible D gene TRBD1, 6 bases. With 6 bases removed from V and 5 bases from J, the gap between germline ends came to 10 bases. CDR1 DFQATT and CDR2 SNEGSKA come from the germline V gene (reference sequence). The CDR3 consists of 11 residues. The CDR3 region is CSAPQGETQYF. The CDR3 DNA is TGCAGTGCCCCTCAGGGGGAGACCCAGTACTTC.

The CDR3, as DNA: TGTGCCATCAGTGAGTCGAGAGGAAACCAAGAGACCCAGTACTTC. It codes for CAISESRGNQETQYF. This chain uses TRBV10-3 with TRBJ2-5; no definite D call. This CDR3 has 15 residues. Trimming pared 0 bases from V and 0 bases from J, leaving 8 bases between. Looked up from germline, CDR1 is ENHRY and CDR2 is SYGVKD.

V and J are TRBV12-3 or TRBV12-4 and TRBJ2-2; D perhaps matches TRBD2 (6 bases). The CDR3 consists of 13 residues. Between the trimmed V and J ends, which lost 6 bases and 6 bases, there was a span of 11 bases. CDR3 in DNA: TGTGCCAGCAGCCATGGGGGGTCCGGGGAGCTGTTTTTT. Residues: CASSHGGSGELFF.